Given below is one T cell receptor beta chain in context. V shed 5 bases and J 0 bases; nucleotides not matched to a gene: 8. Germline V gives CDR1 ENHRY, CDR2 SYGVKD. CDR3 length equals 17 residues. This sample is part of a study of PD-L1 blockade in urothelial cancer. Across the study: Prior chemotherapy regimens per patient numbered 0 to 3. There were a median of around 140,000 T cells in blood samples.

Time point noted: peripheral blood 6 weeks after treatment start. Patients were living with locally advanced or metastatic urothelial carcinoma. Every PCR got spiked synthetic TCR analog templates. Clones were read by immunoSEQ multiplex PCR, and TCRdb kept only the in-frame ones, dropping some. The table includes around 50,000 clones, about 85% detected once. This clonotype originated in a man aged 50-59 years with urothelial cancer. Sample: PBMCs, taken around atezolizumab (anti-PD-L1) treatment. The rearrangement joins TRBV10-3 to TRBJ2-7; TRBD1 matches at 12 bases. CDR3 residues: CAISPGQGAGNSYEQYF. DNA of the CDR3: TGTGCCATCAGTCCGGGACAGGGGGCGGGAAACTCCTACGAGCAGTACTTC.